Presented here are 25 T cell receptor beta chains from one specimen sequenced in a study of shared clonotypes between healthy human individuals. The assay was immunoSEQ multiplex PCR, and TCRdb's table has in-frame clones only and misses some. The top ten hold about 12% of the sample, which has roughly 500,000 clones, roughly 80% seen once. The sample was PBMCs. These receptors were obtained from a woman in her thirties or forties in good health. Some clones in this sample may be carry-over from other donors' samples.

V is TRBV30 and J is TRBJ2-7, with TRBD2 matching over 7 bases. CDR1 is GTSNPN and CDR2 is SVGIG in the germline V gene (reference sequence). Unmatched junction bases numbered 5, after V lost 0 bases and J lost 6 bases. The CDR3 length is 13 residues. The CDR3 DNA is TGTGCCTGGAGTGTAGCGCCTAGCGGCGAGCAGTACTTC. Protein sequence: CAWSVAPSGEQYF.

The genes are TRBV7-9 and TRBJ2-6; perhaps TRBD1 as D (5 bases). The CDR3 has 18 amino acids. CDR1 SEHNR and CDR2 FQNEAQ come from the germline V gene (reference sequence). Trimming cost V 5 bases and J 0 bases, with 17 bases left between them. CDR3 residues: CASSLEPDRISGANVLTF. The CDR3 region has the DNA TGTGCCAGCAGCCTCGAACCAGACAGAATCTCTGGGGCCAACGTCCTGACTTTC.

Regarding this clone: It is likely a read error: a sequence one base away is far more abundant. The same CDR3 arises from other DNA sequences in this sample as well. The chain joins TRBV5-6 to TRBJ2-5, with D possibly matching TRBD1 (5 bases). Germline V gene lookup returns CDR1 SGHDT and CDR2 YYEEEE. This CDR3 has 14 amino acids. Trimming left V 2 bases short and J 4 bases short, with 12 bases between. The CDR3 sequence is CASSFGGAPETQYF. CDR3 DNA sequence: TGTGCCAGCAGCTTTGGTGGGGCTCCAGAGACCCAGTACTTC. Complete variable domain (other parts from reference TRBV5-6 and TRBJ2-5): DAGVTQSPTHLIKTRGQQVTLRCSPKSGHDTVSWYQQALGQGPQFIFQYYEEEERQRGNFPDRFSGHQFPNYSSELNVNALLLGDSALYLCASSFGGAPETQYFGPGTRLLVL.

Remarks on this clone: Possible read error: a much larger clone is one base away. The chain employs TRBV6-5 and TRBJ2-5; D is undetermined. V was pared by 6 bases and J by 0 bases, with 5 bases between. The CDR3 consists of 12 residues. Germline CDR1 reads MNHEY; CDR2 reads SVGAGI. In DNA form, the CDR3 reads TGTGCCAGCAGATCGTACCAAGAGACCCAGTACTTC. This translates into CASRSYQETQYF.

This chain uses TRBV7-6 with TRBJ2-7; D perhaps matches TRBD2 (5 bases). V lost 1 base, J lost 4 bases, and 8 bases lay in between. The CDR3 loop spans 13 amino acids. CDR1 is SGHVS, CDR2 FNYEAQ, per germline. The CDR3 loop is CASSLGRKYEQYF. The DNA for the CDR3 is TGTGCCAGCAGCTTAGGGAGGAAATACGAGCAGTACTTC.

CDR3 sequence reads: CASSLVSIPGANVLTF. DNA of the CDR3: TGTGCCAGCAGCTTAGTCTCTATCCCTGGGGCCAACGTCCTGACTTTC. The rearrangement links TRBV7-2 to TRBJ2-6, with no clear D. CDR3 length: 16 amino acids. The germline V and J ends were trimmed by 1 base and 2 bases, with 9 bases remaining between them. Germline V CDR1 and CDR2: SGHTA, FQGNSA. The full variable domain, its missing parts supplied by reference TRBV7-2 and TRBJ2-6, is GAGVSQSPSNKVTEKGKDVELRCDPISGHTALYWYRQSLGQGLEFLIYFQGNSAPDKSGLPSDRFSAERTGGSVSTLTIQRTQQEDSAVYLCASSLVSIPGANVLTFGAGSRLTVL.

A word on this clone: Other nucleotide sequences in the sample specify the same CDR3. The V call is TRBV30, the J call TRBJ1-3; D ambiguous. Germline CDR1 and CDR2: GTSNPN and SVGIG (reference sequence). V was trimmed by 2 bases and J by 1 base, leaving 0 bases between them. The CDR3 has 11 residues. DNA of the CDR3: TGTGCCTGGAGTTCTGGAAACACCATATATTTT. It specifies CAWSSGNTIYF.

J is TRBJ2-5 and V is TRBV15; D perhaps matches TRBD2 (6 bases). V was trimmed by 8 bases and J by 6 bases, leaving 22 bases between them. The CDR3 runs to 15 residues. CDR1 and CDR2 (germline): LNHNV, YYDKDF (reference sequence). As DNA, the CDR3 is TGTGCCACCGCCCTCGCCGGGGAGGCGGGGCAGACCCAGTACTTC. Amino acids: CATALAGEAGQTQYF.

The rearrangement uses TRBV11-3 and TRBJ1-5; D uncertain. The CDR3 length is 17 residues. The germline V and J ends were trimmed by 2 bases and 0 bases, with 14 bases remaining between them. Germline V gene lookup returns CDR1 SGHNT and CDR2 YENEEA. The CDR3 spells CASSLILPDHSNQPQHF. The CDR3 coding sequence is TGTGCCAGCAGCTTAATATTGCCTGATCATAGCAATCAGCCCCAGCATTTT.

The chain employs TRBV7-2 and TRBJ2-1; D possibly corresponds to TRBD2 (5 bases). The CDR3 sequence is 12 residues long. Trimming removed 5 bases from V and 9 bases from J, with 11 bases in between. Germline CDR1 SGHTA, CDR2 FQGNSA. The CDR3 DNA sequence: TGTGCCAGCAGCGAACCCCGGGGTGAGCAGTTCTTC. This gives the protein CASSEPRGEQFF.

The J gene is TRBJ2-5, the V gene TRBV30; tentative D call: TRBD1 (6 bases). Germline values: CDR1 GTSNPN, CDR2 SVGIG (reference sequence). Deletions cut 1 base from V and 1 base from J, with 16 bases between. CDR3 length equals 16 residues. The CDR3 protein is CAWSGLGTSAQETQYF. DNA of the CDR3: TGTGCCTGGAGTGGGTTGGGGACATCGGCCCAAGAGACCCAGTACTTC.

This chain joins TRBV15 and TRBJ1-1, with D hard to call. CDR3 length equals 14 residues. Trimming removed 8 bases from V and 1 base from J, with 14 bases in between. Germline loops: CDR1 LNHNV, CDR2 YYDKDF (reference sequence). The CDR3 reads CATDRGGQNTEAFF. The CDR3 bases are TGTGCCACCGATCGAGGCGGCCAGAACACTGAAGCTTTCTTT. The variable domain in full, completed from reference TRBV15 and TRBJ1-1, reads DAMVIQNPRYQVTQFGKPVTLSCSQTLNHNVMYWYQQKSSQAPKLLFHYYDKDFNNEADTPDNFQSRRPNTSFCFLDIRSPGLGDTAMYLCATDRGGQNTEAFFGQGTRLTVV.

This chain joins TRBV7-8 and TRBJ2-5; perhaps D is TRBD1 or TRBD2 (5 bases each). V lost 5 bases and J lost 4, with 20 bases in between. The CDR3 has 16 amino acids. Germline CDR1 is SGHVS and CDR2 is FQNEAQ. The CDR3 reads CASSPDPGRRRETQYF. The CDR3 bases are TGTGCCAGCAGCCCCGATCCGGGACGGAGACGAGAGACCCAGTACTTC.

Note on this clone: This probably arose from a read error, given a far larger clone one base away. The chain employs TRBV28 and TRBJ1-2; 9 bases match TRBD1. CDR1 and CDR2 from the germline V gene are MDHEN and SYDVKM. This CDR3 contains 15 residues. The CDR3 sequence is CANSLIGTGSWGYTF. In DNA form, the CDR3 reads TGTGCCAACAGTTTAATTGGGACAGGGTCATGGGGCTACACCTTC.

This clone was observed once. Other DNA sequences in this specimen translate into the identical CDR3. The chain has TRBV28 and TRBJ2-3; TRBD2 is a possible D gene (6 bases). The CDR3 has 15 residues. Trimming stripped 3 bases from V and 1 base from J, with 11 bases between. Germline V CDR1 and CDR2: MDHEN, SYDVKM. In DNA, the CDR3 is TGTGCCAGCAGTTTTGGAGGGCAGGGCACAGATACGCAGTATTTT. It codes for CASSFGGQGTDTQYF.

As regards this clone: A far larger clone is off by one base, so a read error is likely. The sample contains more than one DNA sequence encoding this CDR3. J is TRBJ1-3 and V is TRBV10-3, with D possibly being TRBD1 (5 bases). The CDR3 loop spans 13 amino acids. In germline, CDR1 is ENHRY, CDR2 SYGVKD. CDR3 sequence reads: CAISEGHRNTIYF. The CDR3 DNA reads TGTGCCATCAGTGAGGGACACCGAAACACAATATATTTT.

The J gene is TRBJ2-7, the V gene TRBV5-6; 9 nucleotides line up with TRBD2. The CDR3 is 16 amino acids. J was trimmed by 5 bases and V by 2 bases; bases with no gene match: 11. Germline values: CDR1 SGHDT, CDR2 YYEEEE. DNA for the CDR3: TGTGCCAGCAGCTTTTTTGGTAGCGGGAGTTCTGACGAGCAGTACTTC. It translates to CASSFFGSGSSDEQYF. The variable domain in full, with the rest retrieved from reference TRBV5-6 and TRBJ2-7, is DAGVTQSPTHLIKTRGQQVTLRCSPKSGHDTVSWYQQALGQGPQFIFQYYEEEERQRGNFPDRFSGHQFPNYSSELNVNALLLGDSALYLCASSFFGSGSSDEQYFGPGTRLTVT.

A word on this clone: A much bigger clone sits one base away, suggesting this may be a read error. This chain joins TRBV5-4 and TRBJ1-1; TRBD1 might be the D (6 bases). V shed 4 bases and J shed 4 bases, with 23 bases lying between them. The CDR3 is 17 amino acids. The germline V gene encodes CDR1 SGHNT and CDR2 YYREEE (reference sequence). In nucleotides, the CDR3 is TGTGCCAGCAGCGCGAGCCGGGGGACATCGGTGAGCACTGAAGCTTTCTTT. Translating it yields CASSASRGTSVSTEAFF.

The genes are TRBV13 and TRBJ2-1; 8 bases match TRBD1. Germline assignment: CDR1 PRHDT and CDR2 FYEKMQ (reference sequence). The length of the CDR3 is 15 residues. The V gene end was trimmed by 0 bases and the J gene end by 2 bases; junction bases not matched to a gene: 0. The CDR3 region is CASSLGDRAYNEQFF. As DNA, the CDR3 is TGTGCCAGCAGCTTAGGGGACAGGGCCTACAATGAGCAGTTCTTC.

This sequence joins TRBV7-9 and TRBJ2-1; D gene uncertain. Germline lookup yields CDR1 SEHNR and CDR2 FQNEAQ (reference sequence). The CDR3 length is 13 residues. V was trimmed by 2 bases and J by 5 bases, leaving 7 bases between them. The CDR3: CASSLSPHNEQFF. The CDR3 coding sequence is TGTGCCAGCAGCTTAAGTCCCCACAATGAGCAGTTCTTC. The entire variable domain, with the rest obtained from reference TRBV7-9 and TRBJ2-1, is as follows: DTGVSQNPRHKITKRGQNVTFRCDPISEHNRLYWYRQTLGQGPEFLTYFQNEAQLEKSRLLSDRFSAERPKGSFSTLEIQRTEQGDSAMYLCASSLSPHNEQFFGPGTRLTVL.

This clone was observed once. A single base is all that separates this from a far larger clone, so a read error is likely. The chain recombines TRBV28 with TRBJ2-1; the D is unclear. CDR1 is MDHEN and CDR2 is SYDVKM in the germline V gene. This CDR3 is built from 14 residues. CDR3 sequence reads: CASSFPSSYNEQLF. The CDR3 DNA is TGTGCCAGCAGTTTTCCGAGCTCCTACAATGAGCAGCTCTTC.

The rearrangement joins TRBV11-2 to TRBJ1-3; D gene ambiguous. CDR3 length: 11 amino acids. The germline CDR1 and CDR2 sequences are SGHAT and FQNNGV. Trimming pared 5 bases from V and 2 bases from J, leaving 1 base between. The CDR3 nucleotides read TGTGCCAGCAGCCCTGGAAACACCATATATTTT. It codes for CASSPGNTIYF. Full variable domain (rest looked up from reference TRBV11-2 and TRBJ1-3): EAGVAQSPRYKIIEKRQSVAFWCNPISGHATLYWYQQILGQGPKLLIQFQNNGVVDDSQLPKDRFSAERLKGVDSTLKIQPAKLEDSAVYLCASSPGNTIYFGEGSWLTVV.

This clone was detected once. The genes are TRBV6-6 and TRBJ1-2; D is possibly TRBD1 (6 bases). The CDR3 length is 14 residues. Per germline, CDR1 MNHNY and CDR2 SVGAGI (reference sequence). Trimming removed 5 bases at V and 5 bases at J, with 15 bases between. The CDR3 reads CASSLQGIYYGYTF. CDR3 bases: TGTGCCAGCAGTCTACAGGGTATATATTATGGCTACACCTTC.

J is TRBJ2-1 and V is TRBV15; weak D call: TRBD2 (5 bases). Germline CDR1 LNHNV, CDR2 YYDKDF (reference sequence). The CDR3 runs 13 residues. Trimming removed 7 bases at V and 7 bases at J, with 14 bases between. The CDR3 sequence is CATMEVGQNEQFF. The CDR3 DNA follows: TGTGCCACCATGGAGGTCGGCCAGAATGAGCAGTTCTTC. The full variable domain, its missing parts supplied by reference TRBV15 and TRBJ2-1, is DAMVIQNPRYQVTQFGKPVTLSCSQTLNHNVMYWYQQKSSQAPKLLFHYYDKDFNNEADTPDNFQSRRPNTSFCFLDIRSPGLGDTAMYLCATMEVGQNEQFFGPGTRLTVL.

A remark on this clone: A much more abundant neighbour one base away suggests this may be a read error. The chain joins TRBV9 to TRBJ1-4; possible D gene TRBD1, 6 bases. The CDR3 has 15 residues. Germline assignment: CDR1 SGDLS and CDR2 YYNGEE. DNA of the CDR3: TGTGCCAGCCGCGTAGGGGGGGTAAGGGATGAAAAACTGTTTTTT. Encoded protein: CASRVGGVRDEKLFF.